The text below deals with one T cell receptor beta chain. This sample was included in a study of cytomegalovirus exposure and HLA in healthy donors. The study ran its PCR with 60 Vbeta and 13 Jbeta primers. Using immunoSEQ multiplex PCR, the repertoire was profiled, and TCRdb retains in-frame clones only, with some absent. This sample has 75,000 to 80,000 clones, with more than 65% found just once. Sequenced input: PBMCs. This receptor was taken from a male donor in good health and CMV-seropositive.

The CDR3 region is CASTGGASYNEQFF. The CDR3 DNA reads TGTGCCAGCACCGGGGGGGCCTCCTACAATGAGCAGTTCTTC. The gene calls are TRBV9 and TRBJ2-1; 8 positions match TRBD2. This CDR3 comprises 14 residues. Germline V gives CDR1 SGDLS, CDR2 YYNGEE. J was trimmed by 0 bases and V by 6 bases; bases with no gene match: 2.